The sequence of this TCR beta chain was determined in a study of blood T cell repertoires in COVID-19. At the level of the study: COVID-19 samples collected from the United States, Italy and Spain covered acute and convalescent phases.

Authors' analysis steps: Reference gene primer amplification gave estimated nucleated cell counts. Produced via immunoSEQ multiplex PCR; TCRdb's table is partial and in-frame only. The DNA gave D and trimming, while V, J and clone size come from that table. The sample includes about 150,000 clones, 85% to 90% seen only once; the top ten take 10% to 15%. Germline V lookup: CDR1 LNHDA, CDR2 SQIVND (reference sequence). V was pared by 6 bases and J by 2 bases, with 10 bases between. The CDR3 spans 13 residues. V usage is TRBV19 and J usage is TRBJ1-1; D may be TRBD1 (5 bases). This sequence originates from a man aged 18 to 29 with COVID-19, enrolled during active disease. The sequencing sample was made of peripheral blood. CDR3 region: CASSLGGNTEAFF. The CDR3 DNA follows: TGTGCCAGTAGCCTCGGGGGTAACACTGAAGCTTTCTTT.